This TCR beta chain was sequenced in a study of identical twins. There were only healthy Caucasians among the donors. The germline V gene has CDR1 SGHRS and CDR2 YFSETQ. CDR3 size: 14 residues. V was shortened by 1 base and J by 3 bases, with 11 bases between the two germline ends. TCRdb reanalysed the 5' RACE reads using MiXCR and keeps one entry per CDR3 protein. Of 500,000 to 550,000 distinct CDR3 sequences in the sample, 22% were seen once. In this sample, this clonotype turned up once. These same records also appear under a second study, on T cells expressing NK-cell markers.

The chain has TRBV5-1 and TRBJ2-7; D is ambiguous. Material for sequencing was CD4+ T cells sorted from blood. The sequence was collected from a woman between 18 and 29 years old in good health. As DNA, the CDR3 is TGCGCCAGCAGCTTGACGGGCAGCCGCTACGAGCAGTACTTC. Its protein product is CASSLTGSRYEQYF.